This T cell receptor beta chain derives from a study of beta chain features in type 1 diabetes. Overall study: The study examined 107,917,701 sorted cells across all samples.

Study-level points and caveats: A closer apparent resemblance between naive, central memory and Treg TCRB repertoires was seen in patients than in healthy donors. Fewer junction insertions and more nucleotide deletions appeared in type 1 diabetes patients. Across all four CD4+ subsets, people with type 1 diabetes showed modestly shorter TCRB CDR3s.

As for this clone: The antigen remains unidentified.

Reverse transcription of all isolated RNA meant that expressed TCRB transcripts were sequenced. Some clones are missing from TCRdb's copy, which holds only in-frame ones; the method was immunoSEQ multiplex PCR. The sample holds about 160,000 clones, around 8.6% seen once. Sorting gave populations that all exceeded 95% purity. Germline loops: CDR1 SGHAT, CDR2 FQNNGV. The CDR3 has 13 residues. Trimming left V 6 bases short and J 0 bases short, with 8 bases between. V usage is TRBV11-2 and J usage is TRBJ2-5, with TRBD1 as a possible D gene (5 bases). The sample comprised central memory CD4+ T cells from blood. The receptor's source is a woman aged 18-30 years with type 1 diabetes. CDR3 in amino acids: CASSMTDQETQYF. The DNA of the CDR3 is TGTGCCAGCAGTATGACAGACCAAGAGACCCAGTACTTC.